This TCR beta chain emerged from a study of T cell changes during pregnancy in multiple sclerosis. This clone was recorded once. TCRdb's table, derived via immunoSEQ multiplex PCR, lists solely in-frame clones and lacks some. In the table there are some 130,000 clones, about 96% of which are singletons. The germline V gene encodes CDR1 SGHNT and CDR2 YENEEA. The CDR3 covers 17 residues. V was pared by 1 base and J by 0 bases, with 16 bases between. The chain has TRBV11-3 and TRBJ2-7; tentative D call: TRBD1 (6 bases). Sequencing was performed on peripheral blood, taken after pregnancy. This sequence originates from a female donor with multiple sclerosis, enrolled in a pregnancy study. Written as DNA, the CDR3 is TGTGCCAGCAGCTTAGTCCCAGGGGTTATCGGCTCCTACGAGCAGTACTTC. Its protein is CASSLVPGVIGSYEQYF.